A single sample is the source of the 13 T cell receptor beta chains below, sequenced in a study of metastatic and nonmetastatic thyroid tumors. Thyroid surgery was preceded by no treatment in any patient. TCRdb reanalyzed the PCR reads with MiXCR. The data contain about 27,000 clones, 15% of them singletons. Sequencing was done on a sample of blood. The source is a male donor with papillary thyroid cancer or a benign thyroid nodule (not recorded which). Some clones in this sample may be carry-over from other donors' samples.

This clone was seen ten or more times. V is TRBV5-6 and J is TRBJ2-7; TRBD1 agrees at 8 bases. The CDR3 is made up of 13 amino acids. The J segment lost 3 bases and the V segment lost 4 bases, leaving 3 bases of the junction unmatched. Per the germline V gene, CDR1 is SGHDT and CDR2 is YYEEEE. CDR3 DNA sequence: TGTGCCAGCAGCCCAGACAGGGGCTACGAGCAGTACTTC. It translates to CASSPDRGYEQYF.

This clone was seen many times. The J gene is TRBJ1-4, the V gene TRBV6-2 or TRBV6-3, with D unresolved. Germline V gene sequence: CDR1 MNHEY, CDR2 SVGEGT. The CDR3 has 13 amino acids. V was shortened by 10 bases and J by 4 bases, with 13 bases between the two germline ends. In DNA form, the CDR3 reads TGTGCCACCAAGGACCCTAGTAATGAAAAACTGTTTTTT. It translates to CATKDPSNEKLFF.

This clone came up many times. The J gene is TRBJ2-7, the V gene TRBV28, with 10 bases identical to TRBD1. With V trimmed by 7 bases and J by 5 bases, 11 bases remained unmatched. Germline CDR1 reads MDHEN; CDR2 reads SYDVKM. The CDR3 has 15 amino acids. CDR3 loop: CASKEVGTGDHEQYF. The CDR3 DNA is TGTGCCAGCAAGGAGGTAGGGACAGGGGACCACGAGCAGTACTTC.

This clone came up many times. The identical CDR3 is also encoded by other nucleotide sequences in the sample. The genes are TRBV5-6 and TRBJ2-2, with D unclear. The germline V gene has CDR1 SGHDT and CDR2 YYEEEE. V was clipped by 7 bases and J by 5 bases, with 15 bases between them. The CDR3 contains 14 residues. CDR3 loop: CASSLGLATGELFF. The CDR3 bases are TGTGCCAGCTCCTTAGGTCTGGCAACCGGGGAGCTGTTTTTT.

This clone was counted many times. The CDR3 loop reads CASSPPTSFHEQYF. The CDR3 DNA is TGTGCCAGCTCACCACCGACTAGTTTCCACGAGCAGTACTTC. V is TRBV18 and J is TRBJ2-7, with D perhaps matching TRBD2 (6 bases). The CDR3 is 14 residues long. The V end lost 0 bases, the J end lost 5 bases, and 11 bases lay between the germline ends. Germline V gives CDR1 KGHSH, CDR2 LQKENI. Based on the CDR3 plus reference TRBV18 and TRBJ2-7, the full variable domain is NAGVMQNPRHLVRRRGQEARLRCSPMKGHSHVYWYRQLPEEGLKFMVYLQKENIIDESGMPKERFSAEFPKEGPSILRIQQVVRGDSAAYFCASSPPTSFHEQYFGPGTRLTVT.

This clone was observed many times. The CDR3 reads CASSIGLQETQYF. CDR3 in DNA: TGTGCCAGTAGTATAGGGCTACAAGAGACCCAGTACTTC. The chain combines TRBV19 with TRBJ2-5; D is uncertain. CDR1 and CDR2 (germline): LNHDA, SQIVND (reference sequence). CDR3 size: 13 residues. Between the trimmed V and J ends, which lost 1 base and 2 bases, there was a span of 5 bases.

This clone has a count of ten or more. V gene TRBV6-1 combines with J gene TRBJ2-1, with 7 nucleotides matching TRBD1. The J segment lost 0 bases and the V segment lost 5 bases, leaving 7 bases of the junction unmatched. The CDR3 length is 16 residues. Germline V gene sequence: CDR1 MNHNS, CDR2 SASEGT. CDR3 region: CASSTRQGYSYNEQFF. CDR3 bases: TGTGCCAGCAGTACGAGACAGGGCTACTCCTACAATGAGCAGTTCTTC.

This chain uses TRBV6-1 with TRBJ1-1, with 8 bases that match TRBD1. Germline V CDR1 and CDR2: MNHNS, SASEGT. The CDR3 is made up of 11 amino acids. The junction had 1 base not matched to a gene; V was cut back by 4 bases and J by 9 bases. As DNA, the CDR3 is TGTGCCAGCAGTGGGGACAGGAAAGCTTTCTTT. Amino acids: CASSGDRKAFF.

This clone was picked up many times. The chain combines TRBV7-2 with TRBJ2-5; D uncertain. V lost 3 bases to trimming and J lost 2 bases, with 7 bases between them. The V gene's germline CDR1 is SGHTA and CDR2 FQGNSA. CDR3 length: 13 residues. The chain's CDR3 is CASSFRIQETQYF. The DNA of the CDR3 is TGTGCCAGCAGCTTCCGGATTCAAGAGACCCAGTACTTC.

To note about this clone: This could be a read error, since a much larger clone is one nucleotide away. The sample holds other DNA sequences that translate to the same CDR3. DNA for the CDR3: TGTGCCACTGGGCGGCCGGAATACACTGAAGCTTTCTTT. Translation: CATGRPEYTEAFF. This chain connects TRBV10-3 to TRBJ1-1, with unresolved D. This CDR3 comprises 13 residues. Trimming left V 10 bases short and J 3 bases short, with 15 bases between. Germline V CDR1 and CDR2: ENHRY, SYGVKD.

This clone was seen repeatedly, ten times or more. The rearrangement joins TRBV18 to TRBJ1-1; D may be TRBD1 (5 bases). CDR3 size: 15 residues. Germline V CDR1 and CDR2: KGHSH, LQKENI. Trimming took off 0 bases at V and 1 base at J, with 9 bases between the two ends. CDR3 region: CASSPPIGTNTEAFF. As DNA, the CDR3 is TGTGCCAGCTCACCACCGATAGGGACGAACACTGAAGCTTTCTTT. The full variable domain, in which reference TRBV18 and TRBJ1-1 provide the parts outside the CDR3, is NAGVMQNPRHLVRRRGQEARLRCSPMKGHSHVYWYRQLPEEGLKFMVYLQKENIIDESGMPKERFSAEFPKEGPSILRIQQVVRGDSAAYFCASSPPIGTNTEAFFGQGTRLTVV.

The chain links TRBV6-2 or TRBV6-3 to TRBJ1-1, with D unresolved. CDR1 is MNHEY, CDR2 SVGEGT, per germline. Trimming took 2 bases from V and 2 from J, leaving 12 bases between them. The CDR3 covers 15 residues. The CDR3 DNA sequence: TGTGCCAGCAGTTACGATTCTTCAGTCAACACTGAAGCTTTCTTT. Translated, it gives CASSYDSSVNTEAFF.

CDR3 bases: TGTGCCAGCAGCAGAGGGGGTACAGGGTCAGAGCCCCAGCATTTT. Its translation is CASSRGGTGSEPQHF. This chain uses TRBV6-1 with TRBJ1-5; tentatively, D is TRBD1 (6 bases). Germline V gene lookup returns CDR1 MNHNS and CDR2 SASEGT. The CDR3 is 15 residues long. V shed 6 bases and J shed 8 bases, with 20 bases lying between them.